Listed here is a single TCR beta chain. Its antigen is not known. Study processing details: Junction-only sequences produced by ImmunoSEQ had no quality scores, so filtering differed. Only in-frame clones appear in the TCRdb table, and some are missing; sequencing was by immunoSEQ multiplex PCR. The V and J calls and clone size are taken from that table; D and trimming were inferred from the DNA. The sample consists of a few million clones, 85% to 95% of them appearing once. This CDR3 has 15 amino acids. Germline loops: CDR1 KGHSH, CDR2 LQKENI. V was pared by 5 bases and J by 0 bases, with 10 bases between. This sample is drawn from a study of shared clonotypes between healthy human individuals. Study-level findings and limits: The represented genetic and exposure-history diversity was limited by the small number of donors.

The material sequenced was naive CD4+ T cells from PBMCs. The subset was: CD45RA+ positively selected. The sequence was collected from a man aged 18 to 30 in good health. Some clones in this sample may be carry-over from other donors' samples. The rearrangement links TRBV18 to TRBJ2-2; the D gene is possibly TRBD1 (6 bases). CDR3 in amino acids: CASSSRQANTGELFF. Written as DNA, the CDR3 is TGTGCCAGCTCATCCAGACAGGCGAACACCGGGGAGCTGTTTTTT.